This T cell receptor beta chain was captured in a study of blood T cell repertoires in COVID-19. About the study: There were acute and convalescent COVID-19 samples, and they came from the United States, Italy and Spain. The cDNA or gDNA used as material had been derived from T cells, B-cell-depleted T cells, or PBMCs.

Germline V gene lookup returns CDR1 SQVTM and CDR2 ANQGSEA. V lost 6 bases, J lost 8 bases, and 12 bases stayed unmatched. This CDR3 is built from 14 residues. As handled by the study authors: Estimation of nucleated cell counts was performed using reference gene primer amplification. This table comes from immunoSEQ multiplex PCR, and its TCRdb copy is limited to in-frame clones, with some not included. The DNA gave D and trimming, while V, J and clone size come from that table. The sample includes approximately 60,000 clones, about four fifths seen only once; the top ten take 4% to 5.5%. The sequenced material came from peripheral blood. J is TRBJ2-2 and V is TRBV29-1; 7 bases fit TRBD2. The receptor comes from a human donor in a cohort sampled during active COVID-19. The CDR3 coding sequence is TGCAGCGTCCGTACTAGCGTCTCACCGGGGGAGCTGTTTTTT. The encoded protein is CSVRTSVSPGELFF.